These 19 T cell receptor beta chains share one sample of origin, sequenced in a study of Ad26.COV2.S vaccination and SARS-CoV-2 variants (dated by TCRdb to the early 2020s). Library preparation employed the immunoSEQ multiplex PCR assay. TCRdb holds this immuneACCESS table with in-frame rearrangements only. Some clones are missing; in checked studies, unresolved V genes explain under half, and the rest has no known cause. The sample table contains about 390,000 clones; only one count was recorded for 75% to 90% of them. The top ten clonotypes cover under 4% of the sample. Reading the label with the study, this specimen's treatment or condition is: roughly 18 received Ad26.COV2.S at low or high dose, single or two shots; 5 received placebo; per-sample allocation not given. For vaccine and placebo recipients, the sequenced repertoires came from samples collected on day 63 after the first injection.

The material sequenced was peripheral blood, taken in a trial of Ad26.COV2.S vaccine versus placebo. These receptors were taken from a person aged 18 to 65 who received the Ad26.COV2.S COVID-19 vaccine or a placebo.

The chain carries TRBV18 and TRBJ2-1; TRBD2 aligns across 13 bases. CDR1 and CDR2 from the germline V gene are KGHSH and LQKENI. V gave up 1 base and J gave up 5 bases; unmatched junction bases: 8. This CDR3 region has 18 residues. The CDR3 loop reads CASSPLALLAGGNNEQFF. CDR3 coding DNA: TGTGCCAGCTCACCACTAGCGTTACTAGCGGGGGGGAACAATGAGCAGTTCTTC.

The J gene is TRBJ2-1, the V gene TRBV7-9; a possible D gene is TRBD2 (7 bases). The CDR3 runs to 16 residues. Trimming stripped 5 bases from V and 2 bases from J, with 16 bases between. Germline V lookup: CDR1 SEHNR, CDR2 FQNEAQ (reference sequence). The CDR3 bases are TGTGCCAGCAGCCCAACTAAGGGGGGGACCTACAATGAGCAGTTCTTC. Amino acids: CASSPTKGGTYNEQFF. Full variable domain (outside the CDR3, taken from reference TRBV7-9 and TRBJ2-1): DTGVSQNPRHKITKRGQNVTFRCDPISEHNRLYWYRQTLGQGPEFLTYFQNEAQLEKSRLLSDRFSAERPKGSFSTLEIQRTEQGDSAMYLCASSPTKGGTYNEQFFGPGTRLTVL.

The chain combines TRBV4-1 with TRBJ1-6; D not certain. Per germline, CDR1 MGHRA and CDR2 YSYEKL. The length of the CDR3 is 16 residues. The germline V and J ends were trimmed by 3 bases and 10 bases, with 19 bases remaining between them. This chain's CDR3 is CASSQAAGGGRSPLHF. The CDR3 nucleotides read TGCGCCAGCAGCCAGGCGGCCGGTGGTGGACGATCACCCCTCCACTTT.

The chain has TRBV21-1 and TRBJ2-2; the table assigns TRBD1, which was not confirmed against the DNA. TRBV21-1 is a listed pseudogene. The CDR3 runs 15 residues. The CDR3 protein is CASSKEQVYRGELFF. The CDR3 bases are TGTGCCAGCAGCAAAGAGCAGGTTTATCGCGGGGAGCTGTTTTTT.

This clone was detected only once. The chain joins TRBV12-3 or TRBV12-4 to TRBJ1-1; D not certain. The CDR3 contains 13 residues. Trimming took 3 bases from V and 4 from J, leaving 9 bases between them. CDR3 nucleotide sequence: TGTGCCAGCAGTTTGAGGAGTACCACTGAAGCTTTCTTT. Translation: CASSLRSTTEAFF.

The chain is built from TRBV18 and TRBJ2-1; TRBD2 matches 10 bases. Germline loops: CDR1 KGHSH, CDR2 LQKENI. Unmatched junction bases numbered 7, after V lost 3 bases and J lost 5 bases. The CDR3 spans 16 residues. This CDR3 reads CASSPEITSGDNEQFF. CDR3 nucleotide sequence: TGTGCCAGCTCACCGGAGATCACTAGCGGGGACAATGAGCAGTTCTTC.

This clone turned up a few times. The J gene is TRBJ1-1, the V gene TRBV11-2, with D tentatively TRBD1 (6 bases). Germline V lookup: CDR1 SGHAT, CDR2 FQNNGV. V shed 2 bases and J shed 0 bases, with 10 bases lying between them. The CDR3 sequence is 15 residues long. The CDR3 reads CASSLWGDMNTEAFF. Here the CDR3 DNA reads TGTGCCAGCAGCTTATGGGGGGACATGAACACTGAAGCTTTCTTT.

The chain uses TRBV5-1 and TRBJ2-2, with 8 bases identical to TRBD2. V dropped 5 bases and J dropped 6; count of bases not matched to a gene: 6. CDR1 and CDR2 (germline): SGHRS, YFSETQ. This CDR3 contains 14 residues. The DNA for the CDR3 is TGCGCCAGCAGGGGCGGGGGGCAGGCCGGGGAGCTGTTTTTT. Translation: CASRGGGQAGELFF.

This clone was observed a handful of times. V usage is TRBV2 and J usage is TRBJ1-2; D is possibly TRBD1 (5 bases). This CDR3 has 13 amino acids. Germline CDR1 and CDR2: SNHLY and FYNNEI. Trimming took 0 bases from V and 8 from J, leaving 10 bases between them. Here the CDR3 reads CASSEARGSGYTF. The CDR3 nucleotides are TGTGCCAGCAGTGAAGCCCGGGGGTCCGGCTACACCTTC.

This clone came up once. J is TRBJ2-4 and V is TRBV28; TRBD2 might be the D (6 bases). CDR1 is MDHEN and CDR2 is SYDVKM in the germline V gene. Trimming removed 3 bases from V and 2 bases from J, with 8 bases in between. The CDR3 has 14 amino acids. CDR3 protein: CASSFTSSKNIQYF. The CDR3 DNA sequence: TGTGCCAGCAGTTTTACTAGCTCCAAAAACATTCAGTACTTC.

The rearrangement joins TRBV25-1 to TRBJ2-1; a weak D match, TRBD1 (6 bases). V lost 4 bases and J lost 5, with 12 bases in between. This CDR3 is built from 14 residues. Germline lookup yields CDR1 MGHDK and CDR2 SYGVNS. DNA for the CDR3: TGTGCCAGCAGTGTACAGGGTAATCACAATGAGCAGTTCTTC. It codes for CASSVQGNHNEQFF.

V usage is TRBV12-3 or TRBV12-4 and J usage is TRBJ1-2; tentatively, D is TRBD1 (6 bases). V was shortened by 2 bases and J by 7 bases, with 11 bases between the two germline ends. The CDR3 has 13 residues. In DNA, the CDR3 is TGTGCCAGCAGTTTAATGCGCAGGGGTGGCTACACCTTC. This gives the protein CASSLMRRGGYTF.

Comments on this clone: The same CDR3 is also encoded by other DNA sequences in this sample. V gene TRBV6-5 combines with J gene TRBJ1-1; D gene unclear. The germline V gene encodes CDR1 MNHEY and CDR2 SVGAGI. This CDR3 region has 13 residues. Trimming took 0 bases from V and 5 from J, leaving 7 bases between them. For the CDR3, the DNA is TGTGCCAGCAGTTACTCAGGGAGTACTGAAGCTTTCTTT. It specifies CASSYSGSTEAFF.

The V and J genes are TRBV3-1 (or the pseudogene TRBV3-2) and TRBJ1-3, with TRBD1 matching over 8 bases. Germline trimming cut 0 bases from V and 4 bases from J; bases unmatched to any gene: 11. Germline CDR1 reads LGHDT; CDR2 reads YNNKEL (reference sequence). The CDR3 runs 18 residues. CDR3: CASSQDHSDRVLGNTIYF. CDR3 in DNA: TGTGCCAGCAGCCAAGATCACTCGGACAGGGTGCTCGGAAACACCATATATTTT.

Only one count was recorded for this clone. V is TRBV5-1 and J is TRBJ2-3; D call uncertain. Trimming shortened V by 0 bases and J by 1 base, and 6 bases separated the two germline ends. The CDR3 length is 14 residues. CDR1 and CDR2 (germline): SGHRS, YFSETQ. The CDR3 is CASSLGFRTDTQYF. In nucleotides, the CDR3 is TGCGCCAGCAGCTTGGGCTTCCGCACAGATACGCAGTATTTT.

The chain is built from TRBV4-1 and TRBJ2-7; D uncertain. The germline V and J ends were trimmed by 2 bases and 6 bases, with 11 bases remaining between them. CDR3 length equals 13 residues. From germline, CDR1 is MGHRA and CDR2 YSYEKL. The CDR3 DNA is TGCGCCAGCAGCCAATATCCCTCCCGCGAGCAGTACTTC. It is translated as CASSQYPSREQYF.

The chain links TRBV2 to TRBJ1-2; 8 nucleotides agree with TRBD1. Trimming cost V 5 bases and J 6 bases; bases outside gene matches: 8. The CDR3 has 14 residues. Germline CDR1 is SNHLY and CDR2 is FYNNEI. CDR3 nucleotides: TGTGCCAGCAGTTCACTGGACAGGGTCGATGGCTACACCTTC. Translation gives CASSSLDRVDGYTF.

V and J are TRBV6-2 or TRBV6-3 and TRBJ2-3, with 11 bases identical to TRBD1. J was trimmed by 6 bases and V by 4 bases; bases with no gene match: 9. The CDR3 length is 16 residues. CDR1 is MNHEY and CDR2 is SVGEGT in the germline V gene. The CDR3 DNA reads as TGTGCCAGCAGTTCCCGGACAGGGGGCGCAACCGATACGCAGTATTTT. Translation: CASSSRTGGATDTQYF.

The chain employs TRBV5-1 and TRBJ2-1; 8 bases are shared with TRBD2. The J segment lost 6 bases and the V segment lost 0 bases, leaving 8 bases of the junction unmatched. Germline assignment: CDR1 SGHRS and CDR2 YFSETQ. The CDR3 totals 16 residues. Here the CDR3 DNA reads TGCGCCAGCAGCTTGGCCGCGGGACTAGAATTCAATGAGCAGTTCTTC. It translates to CASSLAAGLEFNEQFF.